Reported below is one T cell receptor (beta chain). Its antigen is as yet unknown. The data are from a study of human T cells and chemical hapten exposure. Study background: It was small differences in pooled library volume that mainly caused per-sample TCR yields to vary. Overall study findings and caveats: Among TCRs, those above 1 in 1000 frequency were unaffected by DPC sensitization.

Unfractionated whole blood was the source of the extracted total RNA. The library labeled individual cDNA molecules by adding unique molecular identifiers to them. MiXCR, applied by TCRdb to the reads, yields one record per CDR3 protein. The sample lists around 120,000 distinct CDR3 sequences, approximately 9% occurring once. The TCR sequence derives from a human donor in good health. Some clones in this sample may be carry-over from other donors' samples. The material sequenced was whole blood.

The CDR3 spells CASSPDRGTTDTQYF. In DNA form, the CDR3 reads TGTGCCAGCAGCCCGGACAGGGGTACCACAGATACGCAGTATTTT. The chain joins TRBV5-4 to TRBJ2-3; 9 nucleotides align to TRBD1. The CDR3 totals 15 residues. With 4 bases clipped from V and 2 bases from J, the junction kept 5 bases outside the gene matches. In germline, CDR1 is SGHNT, CDR2 YYREEE (reference sequence). Using reference TRBV5-4 and TRBJ2-3 for the parts outside the CDR3, the full variable domain is ETGVTQSPTHLIKTRGQQVTLRCSSQSGHNTVSWYQQALGQGPQFIFQYYREEENGRGNFPPRFSGLQFPNYSSELNVNALELDDSALYLCASSPDRGTTDTQYFGPGTRLTVL.